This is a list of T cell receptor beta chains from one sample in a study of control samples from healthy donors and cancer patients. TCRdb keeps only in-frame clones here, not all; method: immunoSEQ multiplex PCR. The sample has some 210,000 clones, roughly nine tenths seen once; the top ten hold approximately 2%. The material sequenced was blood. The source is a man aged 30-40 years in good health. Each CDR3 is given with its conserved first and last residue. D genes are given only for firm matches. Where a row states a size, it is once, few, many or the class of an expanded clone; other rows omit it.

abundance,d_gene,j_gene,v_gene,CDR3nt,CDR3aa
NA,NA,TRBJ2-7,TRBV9,TGTGCCAGCAGCGTAGGGGCGACGCCTTCCTACGAGCAGTACTTC,CASSVGATPSYEQYF
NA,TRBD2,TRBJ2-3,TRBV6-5,TGTGCCAGCAGTTACCTGGCGGGGGGCGAGGATACGCAGTATTTT,CASSYLAGGEDTQYF
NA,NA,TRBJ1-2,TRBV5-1,TGCGCCAGCAGCTTGGTCAGTTCGAGGGACTATGGCTACACCTTC,CASSLVSSRDYGYTF
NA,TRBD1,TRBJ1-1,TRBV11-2,TGTGCCAGCAGCTTAGGCGAGGACAGGGTAGTGTTCTTT,CASSLGEDRVVFF
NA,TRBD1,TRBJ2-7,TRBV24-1,TGTGCCACCAGTGACAAAGGACAGGGCTACGAGCAGTACTTC,CATSDKGQGYEQYF
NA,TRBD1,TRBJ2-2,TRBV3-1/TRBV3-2,TGTGCCAGCAGCCCTCAACTCGGGACAGGGGCACGGACCGGGGAGCTGTTTTTT,CASSPQLGTGARTGELFF
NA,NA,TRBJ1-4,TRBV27,TGTGCCAGCAGCCACACCCCCCTGAATGAAAAACTGTTTTTT,CASSHTPLNEKLFF
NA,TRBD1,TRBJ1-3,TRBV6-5,TGTGCCAGCAGTCGCAGGGGGCCTGGAAACACCATATATTTT,CASSRRGPGNTIYF
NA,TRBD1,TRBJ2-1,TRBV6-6,TGTGCCAGCAGCGTGGACAGGGGGCTAGGCAATGAGCAGTTCTTC,CASSVDRGLGNEQFF
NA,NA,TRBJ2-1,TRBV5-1,TGCGCCAGCAGCGAGGGGAGAGGGGTAGGGTCCTACAATGAGCAGTTCTTC,CASSEGRGVGSYNEQFF
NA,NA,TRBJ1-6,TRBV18,TGTGCCAGCTCACCTGGCGGGTCACCCCTCCACTTT,CASSPGGSPLHF
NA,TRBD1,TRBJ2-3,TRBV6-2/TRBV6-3,TGTGCCAGCAGTGGCGACAGGGTAAAAAGCACAGATACGCAGTATTTT,CASSGDRVKSTDTQYF
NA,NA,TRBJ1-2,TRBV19,TGTGCCAGTACCCCGGGACACATGAACTATGGCTACACCTTC,CASTPGHMNYGYTF
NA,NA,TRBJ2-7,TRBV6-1,TGTGCCAGCAGTGAAATCTTGGAAAGCCGGGAGCAGTACTTC,CASSEILESREQYF
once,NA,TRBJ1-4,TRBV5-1,TGCGCCAGCAGCCCTGGGAGGTTGAATGAAAAACTGTTTTTT,CASSPGRLNEKLFF
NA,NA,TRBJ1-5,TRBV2,TGTGCCAGCAGTCCAGAGACCTATAGCAATCAGCCCCAGCATTTT,CASSPETYSNQPQHF
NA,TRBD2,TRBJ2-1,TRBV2,TGTGCCAGCATCAGGACTAGCGGGGGTACCCGAGGCAATGAGCAGTTCTTC,CASIRTSGGTRGNEQFF
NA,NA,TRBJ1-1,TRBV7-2,TGTGCCAGCAGCCCGTGGGCCAGAGCATCGAACACTGAAGCTTTCTTT,CASSPWARASNTEAFF
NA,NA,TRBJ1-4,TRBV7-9,TGTGCCAGCAGCCCTAGCGGCGGGGCAACTAATGAAAAACTGTTTTTT,CASSPSGGATNEKLFF
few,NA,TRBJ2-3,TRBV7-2,TGTGCCAGCAGCTTAGGCCCCAACACAGATACGCAGTATTTT,CASSLGPNTDTQYF
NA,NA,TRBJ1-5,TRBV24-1,TGTGCCACCAGTGATCGTGGCACAGATCAGCCCCAGCATTTT,CATSDRGTDQPQHF
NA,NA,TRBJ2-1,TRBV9,TGTGCCAGCAGCCCCACGGGGCAGAAGCAGTTCTTC,CASSPTGQKQFF